The 29 T cell receptor beta chains below all came from one sample that was sequenced in a study of shared clonotypes between healthy human individuals. TCRdb's copy holds only in-frame clones and misses some; the assay was immunoSEQ multiplex PCR. The sample yields a few hundred thousand clones, about 96% seen once. The sample comprised naive CD4+ T cells sorted from blood. Subset meaning: CD45RA+ positively selected. The receptors here all came from a woman in her twenties or thirties in good health.

The V call is TRBV4-1, the J call TRBJ2-7; the D is unclear. Germline CDR1 is MGHRA and CDR2 is YSYEKL. V lost 1 base and J 2 bases, leaving 12 bases between the germline ends. CDR3 length equals 15 residues. As DNA, the CDR3 is TGCGCCAGCAGCCAAGGTTGGGCTGTTACCTACGAGCAGTACTTC. Translating it yields CASSQGWAVTYEQYF.

V gene TRBV5-1 combines with J gene TRBJ2-7, with D maybe TRBD1 (5 bases). Trimming stripped 0 bases from V and 2 bases from J, with 9 bases between. Germline assignment: CDR1 SGHRS and CDR2 YFSETQ. The CDR3 runs 14 residues. This CDR3 is CASSLVSDTYEQYF. CDR3 DNA sequence: TGCGCCAGCAGCTTGGTGTCGGACACCTACGAGCAGTACTTC.

In DNA form, the CDR3 reads TGCGCCAGCAGCTTGGGACAGAATAATTCACCCCTCCACTTT. This codes for CASSLGQNNSPLHF. The J gene is TRBJ1-6, the V gene TRBV5-1; tentative D call: TRBD1 (5 bases). V was cut by 0 bases and J by 5 bases, with 6 bases left in between. CDR3 length: 14 residues. From germline, CDR1 is SGHRS and CDR2 YFSETQ.

V and J are TRBV29-1 and TRBJ1-2; D call uncertain. V shed 3 bases and J shed 4 bases, with 9 bases lying between them. Germline V gives CDR1 SQVTM, CDR2 ANQGSEA. This CDR3 contains 12 residues. CDR3 sequence (DNA): TGCAGCGTTGACGTGGGGTCCTATGGCTACACCTTC. It specifies CSVDVGSYGYTF.

The V call is TRBV15, the J call TRBJ2-5; TRBD1 is a possible D gene (5 bases). This CDR3 is 13 amino acids long. Germline lookup yields CDR1 LNHNV and CDR2 YYDKDF (reference sequence). The ends were cut back, 3 bases at V and 5 bases at J, with 10 bases in the middle. The CDR3, as DNA: TGTGCCACCAGCAGGGCAGGGTGGGAGACCCAGTACTTC. Its translation is CATSRAGWETQYF.

The rearrangement joins TRBV2 to TRBJ2-1, with D unclear. Trimming removed 8 bases at V and 6 bases at J, with 8 bases between. CDR1 SNHLY and CDR2 FYNNEI come from the germline V gene. This CDR3 contains 11 residues. CDR3 sequence: CASSRLNEQFF. CDR3 coding DNA: TGTGCCAGCTCGCGGCTCAATGAGCAGTTCTTC.

This clone was found once. The J gene is TRBJ1-2, the V gene TRBV6-5; D may be TRBD1 (5 bases). CDR3 size: 13 residues. CDR1 and CDR2 (germline): MNHEY, SVGAGI. The ends were cut back, 8 bases at V and 0 bases at J, with 10 bases in the middle. The CDR3 spells CASLGRTNYGYTF. DNA for the CDR3: TGTGCCAGCCTGGGACGTACTAACTATGGCTACACCTTC.

The chain couples TRBV28 to TRBJ1-2; D possibly corresponds to TRBD1 (5 bases). The CDR3 covers 15 residues. Trimming stripped 7 bases from V and 2 bases from J, with 17 bases between. Looked up from germline, CDR1 is MDHEN and CDR2 is SYDVKM. The CDR3 DNA follows: TGTGCCAGCACCTTGGGGGGAGGGGCAAACTATGGCTACACCTTC. This sequence encodes CASTLGGGANYGYTF.

In its sample, this clone was seen once. V and J are TRBV5-1 and TRBJ2-3, with 10 bases aligning to TRBD2. J lost 4 bases, V lost 4 bases, and 9 bases had no gene match. Germline V lookup: CDR1 SGHRS, CDR2 YFSETQ. The CDR3 covers 16 residues. The CDR3 DNA follows: TGCGCCAGCAGCCTACCTCTAGCGGGAGTACCAGATACGCAGTATTTT. Protein sequence: CASSLPLAGVPDTQYF.

Remarks on this clone: The sample carries other DNA sequences with the same CDR3. The J gene is TRBJ2-7, the V gene TRBV18; the D is unclear. The CDR3 sequence is 15 residues long. In germline, CDR1 is KGHSH, CDR2 LQKENI. Between the trimmed V and J ends, which lost 0 bases and 0 bases, there was a span of 9 bases. This CDR3 reads CASSPPSVNSYEQYF. The CDR3 bases are TGTGCCAGCTCACCACCGTCGGTGAACTCCTACGAGCAGTACTTC.

V and J are TRBV6-6 and TRBJ1-6; TRBD1 matches at 8 bases. Per the germline V gene, CDR1 is MNHNY and CDR2 is SVGAGI (reference sequence). V lost 6 bases, J lost 8 bases, and 6 bases stayed unmatched. The CDR3 has 14 residues. The CDR3 nucleotides are TGTGCCAGCAGAGGGACAGGTGGAGATTCACCCCTCCACTTT. This gives the protein CASRGTGGDSPLHF.

Points on this clone: Other DNA sequences of this sample code for an identical CDR3. CDR3 in amino acids: CASSPPGAYEQYF. CDR3 DNA: TGTGCCAGCTCACCACCGGGAGCCTACGAGCAGTACTTC. V and J are TRBV18 and TRBJ2-7, with D perhaps matching TRBD2 (5 bases). This CDR3 is built from 13 residues. V lost 0 bases and J lost 2, with 5 bases in between. The germline CDR1 and CDR2 sequences are KGHSH and LQKENI.

This clone was recorded once. The chain carries TRBV28 and TRBJ1-2, with D possibly being TRBD1 (6 bases). V lost 7 bases and J 7 bases, leaving 13 bases between the germline ends. The CDR3 is made up of 12 amino acids. The V gene's germline CDR1 is MDHEN and CDR2 SYDVKM. CDR3 bases: TGTGCCAGCACCCTGGGCAGGGGTGGCTACACCTTC. It is translated as CASTLGRGGYTF.

This clone was picked up one time. V is TRBV7-9 and J is TRBJ1-1, with 9 bases fitting TRBD1. CDR1 SEHNR and CDR2 FQNEAQ come from the germline V gene (reference sequence). The CDR3 is 16 amino acids. V shed 4 bases and J 0 bases; nucleotides not matched to a gene: 6. The CDR3 DNA reads TGTGCCAGCAGCTCAACAGGGGGCTGGATGAACACTGAAGCTTTCTTT. Encoded protein: CASSSTGGWMNTEAFF.

The V and J genes are TRBV27 and TRBJ2-5; unclear D gene. Germline V CDR1 and CDR2: MNHEY, SMNVEV (reference sequence). V lost 5 bases and J lost 5, with 12 bases in between. The CDR3 spans 13 residues. The CDR3 DNA sequence: TGTGCCAGCAGTGAACGCCGTTGGGAGACCCAGTACTTC. Amino acid sequence: CASSERRWETQYF.

On this clone: Other DNA sequences from this sample encode an identical CDR3 as well. V and J are TRBV6-1 and TRBJ2-5; D gene unclear. The CDR3 length is 10 residues. With 1 base removed from V and 6 bases from J, the gap between germline ends came to 0 bases. CDR1 and CDR2 from the germline V gene are MNHNS and SASEGT. CDR3 in DNA: TGTGCCAGCAGTGAAGAGACCCAGTACTTC. Protein: CASSEETQYF.

The genes are TRBV7-2 and TRBJ2-7; D might be TRBD2 (6 bases). V was cut by 2 bases and J by 3 bases, with 14 bases left in between. The CDR3 loop spans 15 amino acids. Germline V gene sequence: CDR1 SGHTA, CDR2 FQGNSA. This CDR3 is CASSLRSGRDYEQYF. CDR3 nucleotides: TGTGCCAGCAGCTTACGATCGGGGCGGGACTACGAGCAGTACTTC.

The rearrangement links TRBV7-9 to TRBJ2-1; perhaps TRBD2 as D (6 bases). Germline V gene sequence: CDR1 SEHNR, CDR2 FQNEAQ (reference sequence). Trimming stripped 3 bases from V and 0 bases from J, with 15 bases between. The CDR3 sequence is 17 residues long. The CDR3 nucleotides read TGTGCCAGCAGCTTCGGGGGAGGCCGAAGCTCCTACAATGAGCAGTTCTTC. The encoded protein is CASSFGGGRSSYNEQFF. Drawing the rest from reference TRBV7-9 and TRBJ2-1, the complete variable domain is DTGVSQNPRHKITKRGQNVTFRCDPISEHNRLYWYRQTLGQGPEFLTYFQNEAQLEKSRLLSDRFSAERPKGSFSTLEIQRTEQGDSAMYLCASSFGGGRSSYNEQFFGPGTRLTVL.

This sequence joins TRBV7-8 and TRBJ2-5; the D gene is possibly TRBD1 (5 bases). The germline V gene encodes CDR1 SGHVS and CDR2 FQNEAQ. The CDR3 is 14 amino acids. Trimming stripped 5 bases from V and 4 bases from J, with 14 bases between. CDR3 amino acids: CASSREWGRETQYF. CDR3 nucleotide sequence: TGTGCCAGCAGCCGAGAGTGGGGCCGAGAGACCCAGTACTTC.

This chain uses TRBV20-1 with TRBJ2-3; D is unresolved. Germline V gene data show CDR1 as DFQATT and CDR2 as SNEGSKA (reference sequence). CDR3 length: 11 amino acids. V was clipped by 3 bases and J by 5 bases, with 6 bases between them. CDR3 nucleotide sequence: TGCAGTGCTAGTGAAGGAGATACGCAGTATTTT. Translated, it gives CSASEGDTQYF.

The count of this clone is one. The chain recombines TRBV5-4 with TRBJ2-1, with 7 bases that match TRBD2. V lost 3 bases to trimming and J lost 0 bases; unmatched junction nucleotides: 3. The CDR3 totals 15 residues. Per the germline V gene, CDR1 is SGHNT and CDR2 is YYREEE (reference sequence). This CDR3 is CASSSPSGSYNEQFF. In DNA, the CDR3 is TGTGCCAGCAGCTCTCCTAGCGGCTCCTACAATGAGCAGTTCTTC.

The J gene is TRBJ2-7, the V gene TRBV4-1, with 11 nucleotides matching TRBD1. Looked up from germline, CDR1 is MGHRA and CDR2 is YSYEKL. This CDR3 contains 17 residues. With 0 bases clipped from V and 4 bases from J, the junction kept 8 bases outside the gene matches. The CDR3 coding sequence is TGCGCCAGCAGCCAAGATCGTCGGGACAGGGGGTTTTACGAGCAGTACTTC. Translated, it gives CASSQDRRDRGFYEQYF.

The rearrangement joins TRBV30 to TRBJ1-3; D may be TRBD1 (5 bases). The CDR3 sequence is 13 residues long. Between the trimmed V and J ends, which lost 5 bases and 0 bases, there was a span of 8 bases. Germline lookup yields CDR1 GTSNPN and CDR2 SVGIG (reference sequence). Here the CDR3 DNA reads TGTGCCTGGGACGGGGCCTCTGGAAACACCATATATTTT. It codes for CAWDGASGNTIYF.

The V gene is TRBV14, the J gene TRBJ2-7, with a possible D match to TRBD1 (5 bases). The CDR3 length is 12 residues. V was cut by 2 bases and J by 5 bases, with 7 bases left in between. Germline assignment: CDR1 SGHDN and CDR2 FVKESK. The CDR3 sequence: CASSQLGDEQYF. CDR3 bases: TGTGCCAGCAGCCAACTAGGGGACGAGCAGTACTTC.

This chain connects TRBV7-9 to TRBJ2-5; the D gene is possibly TRBD2 (6 bases). Germline lookup yields CDR1 SEHNR and CDR2 FQNEAQ (reference sequence). Trimming took off 0 bases at V and 2 bases at J, with 10 bases between the two ends. The CDR3 consists of 15 residues. CDR3 sequence reads: CASSLAGGLQETQYF. The DNA for the CDR3 is TGTGCCAGCAGCTTAGCGGGTGGACTACAAGAGACCCAGTACTTC.

The chain carries TRBV6-1 and TRBJ2-1; D is ambiguous. CDR3 length equals 14 residues. Germline CDR1 is MNHNS and CDR2 is SASEGT. V lost 6 bases and J lost 2, with 11 bases in between. CDR3 sequence: CASRDRSTYNEQFF. The CDR3 nucleotides are TGTGCCAGCAGGGACCGCTCAACCTACAATGAGCAGTTCTTC.

CDR3 loop: CASSQHEGTNEKLFF. In nucleotides, the CDR3 is TGTGCCAGCAGTCAACACGAGGGGACTAATGAAAAACTGTTTTTT. J is TRBJ1-4 and V is TRBV6-5; perhaps TRBD1 as D (5 bases). This CDR3 spans 15 amino acids. Germline CDR1 and CDR2: MNHEY and SVGAGI. V was clipped by 5 bases and J by 2 bases, with 12 bases between them.

In this sample, this clone turned up a few times. The gene calls are TRBV29-1 and TRBJ1-1; D might be TRBD1 (5 bases). The CDR3 length is 12 residues. Trimming took 6 bases from V and 7 from J, leaving 15 bases between them. CDR1 SQVTM and CDR2 ANQGSEA come from the germline V gene. Here the CDR3 reads CSVLQETSEAFF. CDR3 in DNA: TGCAGCGTGCTACAGGAAACTAGTGAAGCTTTCTTT. Supplemented by reference TRBV29-1 and TRBJ1-1, the full variable domain reads SAVISQKPSRDICQRGTSLTIQCQVDSQVTMMFWYRQQPGQSLTLIATANQGSEATYESGFVIDKFPISRPNLTFSTLTVSNMSPEDSSIYLCSVLQETSEAFFGQGTRLTVV.

The chain joins TRBV4-1 to TRBJ1-3; the D gene is possibly TRBD1 (5 bases). Germline loops: CDR1 MGHRA, CDR2 YSYEKL. Trimming shortened V by 1 base and J by 0 bases, and 13 bases separated the two germline ends. There are 17 residues in the CDR3. This chain's CDR3 is CASSQVGTPSSGNTIYF. The CDR3 nucleotides read TGCGCCAGCAGCCAAGTGGGGACCCCTAGCTCTGGAAACACCATATATTTT.